This TCR beta chain was sequenced during a study of T cell repertoires in cytomegalovirus infection. Study outcomes and limitations: Of the TCR beta families, the public ones yielded a cumulative frequency that identified carriers of CMV plus the relevant HLA. It was HLA-C-restricted CMV-specific TCR beta clonotypes that dominated the response ex vivo.

The CDR3 is 12 residues long. V lost 3 bases and J lost 4, with 7 bases in between. Germline lookup yields CDR1 SGHKS and CDR2 YYEKEE (reference sequence). The table lists this clonotype with a few counts. Its antigen is as yet unknown. TCRdb reprocessed the reads with MiXCR, giving one entry per CDR3 protein. The table shows about 100,000 distinct CDR3 sequences, with around 22% occurring only once. The rearrangement links TRBV5-5 to TRBJ1-1; D is possibly TRBD1 (6 bases). The sample taken for sequencing was CD8+ T cells from PBMCs. This TCR came from a human donor in good health (CMV status not recorded). Some clones in this sample may be carry-over from other donors' samples. The CDR3 DNA follows: TGTGCCAGCAGCTCAGGGGCCACTGAAGCTTTCTTT. Translating it yields CASSSGATEAFF.